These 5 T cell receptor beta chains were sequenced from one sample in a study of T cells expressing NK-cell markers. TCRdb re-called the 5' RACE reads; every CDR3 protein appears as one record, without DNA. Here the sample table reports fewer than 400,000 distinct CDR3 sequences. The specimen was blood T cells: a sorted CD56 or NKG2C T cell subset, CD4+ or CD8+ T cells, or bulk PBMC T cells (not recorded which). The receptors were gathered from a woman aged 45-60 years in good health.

CDR3 loop: CASSWGFSTDTQYF. The chain links TRBV5-1 to TRBJ2-3. There are 14 residues in the CDR3. In germline, CDR1 is SGHRS, CDR2 YFSETQ.

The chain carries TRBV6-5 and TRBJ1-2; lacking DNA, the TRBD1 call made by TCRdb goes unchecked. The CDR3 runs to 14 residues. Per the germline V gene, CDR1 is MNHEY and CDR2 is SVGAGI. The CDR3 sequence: CASSNRQGLGGYTF.

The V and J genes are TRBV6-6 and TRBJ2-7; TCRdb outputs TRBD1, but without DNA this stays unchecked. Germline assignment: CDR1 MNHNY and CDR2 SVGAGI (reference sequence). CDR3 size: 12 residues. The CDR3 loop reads CASSNPSGDVYF.

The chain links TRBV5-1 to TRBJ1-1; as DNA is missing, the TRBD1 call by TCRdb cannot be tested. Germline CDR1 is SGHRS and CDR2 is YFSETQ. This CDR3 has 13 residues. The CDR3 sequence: CASSSDPGTASFF.

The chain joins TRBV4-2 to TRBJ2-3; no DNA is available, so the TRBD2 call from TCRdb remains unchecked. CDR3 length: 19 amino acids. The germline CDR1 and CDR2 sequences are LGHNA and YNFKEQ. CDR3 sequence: CASSPTKGSGRAGTDTQYF.